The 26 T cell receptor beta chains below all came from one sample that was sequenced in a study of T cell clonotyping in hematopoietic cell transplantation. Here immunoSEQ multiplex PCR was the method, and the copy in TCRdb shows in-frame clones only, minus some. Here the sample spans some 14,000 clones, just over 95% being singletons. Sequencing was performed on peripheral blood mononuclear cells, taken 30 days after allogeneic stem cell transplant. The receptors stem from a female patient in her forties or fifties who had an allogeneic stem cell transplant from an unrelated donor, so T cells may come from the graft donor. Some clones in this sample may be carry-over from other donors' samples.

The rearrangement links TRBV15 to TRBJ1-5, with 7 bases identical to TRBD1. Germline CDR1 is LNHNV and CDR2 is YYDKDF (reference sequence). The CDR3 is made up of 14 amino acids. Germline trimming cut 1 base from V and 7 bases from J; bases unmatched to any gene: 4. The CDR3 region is CATSRGGGGQPQHF. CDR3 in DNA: TGTGCCACCAGCAGAGGAGGGGGCGGGCAGCCCCAGCATTTT. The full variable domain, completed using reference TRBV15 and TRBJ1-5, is DAMVIQNPRYQVTQFGKPVTLSCSQTLNHNVMYWYQQKSSQAPKLLFHYYDKDFNNEADTPDNFQSRRPNTSFCFLDIRSPGLGDTAMYLCATSRGGGGQPQHFGDGTRLSIL.

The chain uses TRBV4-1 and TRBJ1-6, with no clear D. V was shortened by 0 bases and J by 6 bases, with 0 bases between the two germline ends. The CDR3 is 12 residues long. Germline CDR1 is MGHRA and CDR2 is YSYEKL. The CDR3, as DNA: TGCGCCAGCAGCCAAGATAATTCACCCCTCCACTTT. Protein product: CASSQDNSPLHF.

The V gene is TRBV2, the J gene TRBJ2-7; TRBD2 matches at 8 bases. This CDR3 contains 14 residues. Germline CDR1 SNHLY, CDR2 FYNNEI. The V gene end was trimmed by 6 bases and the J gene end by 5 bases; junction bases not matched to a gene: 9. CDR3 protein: CASRPGTRSHEQYF. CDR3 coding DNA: TGTGCCAGCAGGCCCGGGACTAGGTCCCACGAGCAGTACTTC.

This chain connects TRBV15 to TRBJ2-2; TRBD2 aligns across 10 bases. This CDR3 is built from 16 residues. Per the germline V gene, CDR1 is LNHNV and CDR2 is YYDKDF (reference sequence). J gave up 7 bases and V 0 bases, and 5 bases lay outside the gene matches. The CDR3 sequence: CATSRESGGDIGELFF. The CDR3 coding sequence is TGTGCCACCAGCAGAGAAAGCGGGGGGGATATCGGGGAGCTGTTTTTT.

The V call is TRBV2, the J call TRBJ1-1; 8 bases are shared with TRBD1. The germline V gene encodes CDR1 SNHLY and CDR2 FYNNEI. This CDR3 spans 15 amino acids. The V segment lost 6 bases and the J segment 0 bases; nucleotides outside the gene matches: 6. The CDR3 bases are TGTGCCAGCAGCAGGGGGCTAACGATGAACACTGAAGCTTTCTTT. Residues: CASSRGLTMNTEAFF.

The CDR3 spells CASSLRSIYLYGYTF. The CDR3 nucleotides read TGTGCCAGCAGCTTAAGGTCTATCTACTTGTATGGCTACACCTTC. The chain has TRBV7-9 and TRBJ1-2; D unclear. Trimming took off 2 bases at V and 5 bases at J, with 15 bases between the two ends. This CDR3 is 15 amino acids long. Germline-derived CDR1 and CDR2 are SEHNR and FQNEAQ (reference sequence).

The CDR3 DNA reads TGTGCCAGCAGTTTACAGGGGGGCTCTGGGGCCAACGTCCTGACTTTC. Translated, it gives CASSLQGGSGANVLTF. V is TRBV6-5 and J is TRBJ2-6; TRBD1 agrees at 8 bases. Germline V gene lookup returns CDR1 MNHEY and CDR2 SVGAGI. This CDR3 has 16 amino acids. The V segment lost 4 bases and the J segment 0 bases; nucleotides outside the gene matches: 2.

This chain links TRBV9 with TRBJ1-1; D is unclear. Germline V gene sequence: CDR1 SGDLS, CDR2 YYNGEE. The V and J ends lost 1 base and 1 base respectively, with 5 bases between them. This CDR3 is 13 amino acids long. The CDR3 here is CASSVIGNTEAFF. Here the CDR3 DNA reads TGTGCCAGCAGCGTAATAGGGAACACTGAAGCTTTCTTT.

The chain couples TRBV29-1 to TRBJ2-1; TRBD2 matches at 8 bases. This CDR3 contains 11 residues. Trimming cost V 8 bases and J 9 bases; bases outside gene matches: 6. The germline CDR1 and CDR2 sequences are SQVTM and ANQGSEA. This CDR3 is CSLGGASEQFF. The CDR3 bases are TGCAGCCTCGGGGGGGCAAGTGAGCAGTTCTTC.

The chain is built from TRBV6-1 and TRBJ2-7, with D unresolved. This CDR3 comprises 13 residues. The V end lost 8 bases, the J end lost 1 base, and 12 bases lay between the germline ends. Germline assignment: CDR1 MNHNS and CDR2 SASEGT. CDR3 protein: CASDPSNSYEQYF. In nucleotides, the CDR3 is TGTGCCAGCGACCCATCCAATTCCTACGAGCAGTACTTC.

The chain's CDR3 is CASKGVTGWDQPQHF. CDR3 bases: TGTGCCAGCAAGGGGGTTACAGGGTGGGATCAGCCCCAGCATTTT. The chain employs TRBV2 and TRBJ1-5, with D tentatively TRBD1 (6 bases). The germline gives CDR1 SNHLY, CDR2 FYNNEI. Trimming left V 7 bases short and J 5 bases short, with 18 bases between. This CDR3 is 15 amino acids long.

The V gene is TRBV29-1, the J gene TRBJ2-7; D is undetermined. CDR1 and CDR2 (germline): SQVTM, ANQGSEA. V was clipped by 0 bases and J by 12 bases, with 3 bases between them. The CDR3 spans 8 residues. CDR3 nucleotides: TGCAGCGTTGAAGAGGGGTACTTC. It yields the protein CSVEEGYF.

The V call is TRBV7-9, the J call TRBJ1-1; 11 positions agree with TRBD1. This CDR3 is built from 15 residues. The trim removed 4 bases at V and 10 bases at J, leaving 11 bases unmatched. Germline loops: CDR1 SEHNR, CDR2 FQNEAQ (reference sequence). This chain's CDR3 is CASSSRWTGGYGAFF. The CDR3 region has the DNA TGTGCCAGCAGCTCGAGGTGGACAGGGGGCTATGGAGCTTTCTTT.

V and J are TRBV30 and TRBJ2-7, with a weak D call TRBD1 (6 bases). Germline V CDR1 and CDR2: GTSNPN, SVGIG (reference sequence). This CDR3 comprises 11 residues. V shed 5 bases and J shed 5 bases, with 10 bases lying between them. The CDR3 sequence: CAWGYRDEQYF. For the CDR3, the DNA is TGTGCCTGGGGGTACAGGGACGAGCAGTACTTC.

CDR3 amino acids: CASSPAGETQYF. CDR3 sequence (DNA): TGTGCCAGCTCACCCGCGGGAGAGACCCAGTACTTC. The chain carries TRBV18 and TRBJ2-5, with a weak D call TRBD2 (5 bases). Trimming shortened V by 3 bases and J by 4 bases, and 6 bases separated the two germline ends. CDR3 size: 12 residues. Germline CDR1 is KGHSH and CDR2 is LQKENI.

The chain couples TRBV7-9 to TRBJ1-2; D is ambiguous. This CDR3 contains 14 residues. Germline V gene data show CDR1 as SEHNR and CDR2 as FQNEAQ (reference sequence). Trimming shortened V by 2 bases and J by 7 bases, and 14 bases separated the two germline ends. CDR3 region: CASSLPGRDSGYTF. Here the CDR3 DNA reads TGTGCCAGCAGCTTACCTGGCCGCGACTCTGGCTACACCTTC.

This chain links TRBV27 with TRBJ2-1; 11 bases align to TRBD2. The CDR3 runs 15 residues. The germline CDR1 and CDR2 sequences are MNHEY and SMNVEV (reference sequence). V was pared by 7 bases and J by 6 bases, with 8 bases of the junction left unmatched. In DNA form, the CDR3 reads TGTGCCAGCACCACCCGAACTAGCGGGGGCAATGAGCAGTTCTTC. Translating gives CASTTRTSGGNEQFF.

CDR3 residues: CASSKEPRESF. The DNA for the CDR3 is TGTGCCAGCAGCAAAGAACCGCGGGAAAGCTTC. This chain links TRBV21-1 with TRBJ2-7; the table's D gene call, TRBD2, was not cross checked with the DNA. TRBV21-1 is given as a pseudogene. This CDR3 spans 11 amino acids.

The CDR3, as DNA: TGTGCCAGCAACTCGGAGGGCTACAATGAGCAGTTCTTC. This translates into CASNSEGYNEQFF. The chain couples TRBV6-5 to TRBJ2-1, with a possible D match to TRBD2 (6 bases). CDR1 and CDR2 (germline): MNHEY, SVGAGI. The V and J ends lost 7 bases and 3 bases respectively, with 10 bases between them. The CDR3 totals 13 residues.

CDR3 DNA: TGTGCCAGCAGTGGGGACAGGAATCAGCCCCAGCATTTT. Its translation: CASSGDRNQPQHF. V and J are TRBV6-5 and TRBJ1-5; 8 bases are a match to TRBD1. Per the germline V gene, CDR1 is MNHEY and CDR2 is SVGAGI. V was pared by 5 bases and J by 4 bases, with 1 base of the junction left unmatched. This CDR3 has 13 amino acids.

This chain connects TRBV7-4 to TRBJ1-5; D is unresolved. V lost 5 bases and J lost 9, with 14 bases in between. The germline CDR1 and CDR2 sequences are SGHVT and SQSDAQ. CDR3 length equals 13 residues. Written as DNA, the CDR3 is TGTGCCAGCAGCCTCTGTAGACGCGTGCCCCAGCATTTT. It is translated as CASSLCRRVPQHF.

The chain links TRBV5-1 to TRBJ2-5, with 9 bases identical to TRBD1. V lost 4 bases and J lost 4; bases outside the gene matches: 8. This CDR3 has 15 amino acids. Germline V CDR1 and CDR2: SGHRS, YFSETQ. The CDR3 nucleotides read TGCGCCAGCAGCCCCTACGGACAGGGGAGAGAGACCCAGTACTTC. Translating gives CASSPYGQGRETQYF.

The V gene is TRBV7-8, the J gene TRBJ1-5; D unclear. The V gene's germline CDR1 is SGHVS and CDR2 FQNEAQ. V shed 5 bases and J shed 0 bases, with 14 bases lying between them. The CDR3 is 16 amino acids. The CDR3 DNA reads TGTGCCAGCAGCCTACGGGAGCTGAATAGCAATCAGCCCCAGCATTTT. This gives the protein CASSLRELNSNQPQHF.

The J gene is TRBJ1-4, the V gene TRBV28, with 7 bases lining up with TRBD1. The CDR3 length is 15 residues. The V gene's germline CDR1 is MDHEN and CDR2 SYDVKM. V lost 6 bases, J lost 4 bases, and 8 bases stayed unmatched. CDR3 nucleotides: TGTGCCAGCAGGTACGAGGACAGGCATAATGAAAAACTGTTTTTT. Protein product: CASRYEDRHNEKLFF.

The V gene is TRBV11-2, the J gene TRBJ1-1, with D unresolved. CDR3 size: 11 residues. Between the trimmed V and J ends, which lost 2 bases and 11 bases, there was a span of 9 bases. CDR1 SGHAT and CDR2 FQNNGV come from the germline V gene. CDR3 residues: CASSLLRAAFF. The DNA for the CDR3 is TGTGCCAGCAGCTTACTCCGAGCCGCTTTCTTT.

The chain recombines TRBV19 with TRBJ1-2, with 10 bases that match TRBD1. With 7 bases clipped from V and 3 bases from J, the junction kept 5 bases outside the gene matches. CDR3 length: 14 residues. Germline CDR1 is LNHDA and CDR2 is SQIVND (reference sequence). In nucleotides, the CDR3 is TGTGCCAGTATGGGACAGGGGACCTACTATGGCTACACCTTC. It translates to CASMGQGTYYGYTF.